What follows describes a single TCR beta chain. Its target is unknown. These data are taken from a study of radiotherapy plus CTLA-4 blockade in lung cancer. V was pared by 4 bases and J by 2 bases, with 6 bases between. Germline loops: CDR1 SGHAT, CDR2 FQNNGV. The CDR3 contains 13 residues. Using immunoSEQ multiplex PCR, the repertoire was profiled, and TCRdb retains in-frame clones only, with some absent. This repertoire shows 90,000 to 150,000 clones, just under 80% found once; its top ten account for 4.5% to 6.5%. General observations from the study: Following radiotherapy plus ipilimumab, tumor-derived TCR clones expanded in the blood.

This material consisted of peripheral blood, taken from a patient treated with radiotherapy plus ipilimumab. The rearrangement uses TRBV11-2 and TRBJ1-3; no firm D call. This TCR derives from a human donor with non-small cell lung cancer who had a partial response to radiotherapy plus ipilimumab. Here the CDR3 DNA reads TGTGCCAGCAGCTCCCTCCCTGGAAACACCATATATTTT. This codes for CASSSLPGNTIYF.